The T cell receptor (beta chain) described here comes from a study of T-cell memory formation after mild COVID-19. Study information: For the most part, TCR clusters were specific to one donor.

Each CDR3 protein gets one entry after TCRdb re-called the 5' RACE reads with MiXCR. The profile shows under 650,000 distinct CDR3 sequences, approximately 18% of them singletons. Worth noting for this clonotype: Its specificity is not known.

With 4 bases removed from V and 2 bases from J, the gap between germline ends came to 12 bases. The germline gives CDR1 SGHNT, CDR2 YENEEA. The CDR3 length is 14 residues. Overall study results and limits: Whether day 37 second-wave clones are SARS-CoV-2-specific was not confirmed. Shrinking CD4+ clones were chiefly CM and EM; CD8+ ones were chiefly EMRA.

The sequence was obtained from an adult woman who had mild COVID-19 (a few samples of this study predate the infection). Cell type and time point are not known. Sequenced sample: PBMCs or a T cell subset sorted from them (not recorded which). V and J are TRBV11-3 and TRBJ2-7; D call uncertain. This CDR3 reads CASSSRGRPYEQYF. Written as DNA, the CDR3 is TGTGCCAGCAGCTCCAGAGGCCGGCCCTACGAGCAGTACTTC.